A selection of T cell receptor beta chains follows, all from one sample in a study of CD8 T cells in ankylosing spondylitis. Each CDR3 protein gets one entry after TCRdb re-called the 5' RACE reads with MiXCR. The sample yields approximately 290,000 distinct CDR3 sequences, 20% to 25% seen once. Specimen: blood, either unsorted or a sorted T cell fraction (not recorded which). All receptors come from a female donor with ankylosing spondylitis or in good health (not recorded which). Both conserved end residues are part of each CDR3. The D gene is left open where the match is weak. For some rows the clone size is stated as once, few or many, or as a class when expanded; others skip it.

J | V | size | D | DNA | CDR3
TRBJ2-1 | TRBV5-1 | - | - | TGCGCCAGCAGCTTGAACCCAAGCAATGAGCAGTTCTTC | CASSLNPSNEQFF
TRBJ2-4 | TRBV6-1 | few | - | TGTGCCAGCAGTCCCAGGGCCAAAAACATTCAGTACTTC | CASSPRAKNIQYF
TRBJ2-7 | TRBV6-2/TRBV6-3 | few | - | TGTGCCAGCACCCGGACACGCTCCTACGAGCAGTACTTC | CASTRTRSYEQYF
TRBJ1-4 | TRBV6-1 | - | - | TGTGCCAGCAGCCTTAGACAGCAAAGTGATAAACTGTTTTTT | CASSLRQQSDKLFF
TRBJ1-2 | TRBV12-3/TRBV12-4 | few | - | TGTGCCAGCAGTTTAGCGCTAGGCGGCTACACCTTC | CASSLALGGYTF
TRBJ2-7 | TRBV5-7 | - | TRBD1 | TGTGCCAGCAGCTCGATGACAGGGGGAGACTTC | CASSSMTGGDF
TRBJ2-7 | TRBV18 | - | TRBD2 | TGTGCCAGCTCAGGAGGACTAGCGGGAGCTCACTCCTACGAGCAGTACTTC | CASSGGLAGAHSYEQYF
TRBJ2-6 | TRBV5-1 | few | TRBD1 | TGCGCCAGCAGTAGGGACAGCAACTCTGGGGCCAACGTCCTGACTTTC | CASSRDSNSGANVLTF
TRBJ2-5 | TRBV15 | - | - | TGTGCCACCACGAGGGCGGGGTGGGAGACCCAGTACTTC | CATTRAGWETQYF
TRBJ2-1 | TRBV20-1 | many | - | TGTGTGCGGGTAGTTTACAATGAGCAGTTCTTC | CVRVVYNEQFF
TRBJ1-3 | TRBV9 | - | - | TGTGCCAGCAGCGTAGACCAAACCCAAGTTTTCGCTGGAAACACCATATATTTT | CASSVDQTQVFAGNTIYF
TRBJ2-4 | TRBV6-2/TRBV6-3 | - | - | TGTGCCAGCAGTTCCGTAGGGCTCGGTCCGGTAAACATTCAGTACTTC | CASSSVGLGPVNIQYF
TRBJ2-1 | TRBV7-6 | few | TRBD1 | TGTGCCAGCAGCTTGGGGACAGGGGGCGCGGGTGAGCAGTTCTTC | CASSLGTGGAGEQFF
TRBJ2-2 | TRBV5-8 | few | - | TGTGCCAGCAGCTTGGCAGGGTGGGGAACCGGGGAGCTGTTTTTT | CASSLAGWGTGELFF
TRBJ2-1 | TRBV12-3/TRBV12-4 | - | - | TGTGCCAGCAGTTGGAGTCTTTACAATGAGCAGTTCTTC | CASSWSLYNEQFF
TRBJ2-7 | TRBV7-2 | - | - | TGTGCCAGCAGCTTAGAGTCGGGCCTAAGGGAGCAGTACTTC | CASSLESGLREQYF
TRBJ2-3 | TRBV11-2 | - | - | TGTGCCAGCAGCCCCCCGGGGTCCCCAGATACGCAGTATTTT | CASSPPGSPDTQYF
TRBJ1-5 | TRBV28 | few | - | TGTGCCAGCACCTTCGAGGGACGGGGGAACCAGCCCCAGCATTTT | CASTFEGRGNQPQHF
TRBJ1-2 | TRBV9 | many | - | TGTGCCAGCAGCCTGGGGGGGACCTATGGCTACACCTTC | CASSLGGTYGYTF
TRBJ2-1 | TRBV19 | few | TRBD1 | TGTGCCAGTGGATTGGACAGGGAGAAAGGCAATGAGCAGTTCTTC | CASGLDREKGNEQFF
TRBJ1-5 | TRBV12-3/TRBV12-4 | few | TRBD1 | TGTGCCAGCAGTTTGGGGGACAGGTATAATCAGCCCCAGCATTTT | CASSLGDRYNQPQHF
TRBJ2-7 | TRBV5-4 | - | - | TGTGCCAGCAGTTCCCCCGGGGAGTCCTACGAGCAGTACTTC | CASSSPGESYEQYF
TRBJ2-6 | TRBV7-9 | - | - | TGTGCCAGCAGGAAGACGTCCGGTATCTCTGGGGCCAACGTCCTGACTTTC | CASRKTSGISGANVLTF
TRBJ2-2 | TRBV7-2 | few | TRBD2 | TGTGCCAGCAGCCTCGGCCAACTAGCGGGAGCGGACGGGGAGCTGTTTTTT | CASSLGQLAGADGELFF
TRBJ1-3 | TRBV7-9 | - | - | TGTGCCAGCAGCTCGACAGGTGTCTCTGGAAACACCATATATTTT | CASSSTGVSGNTIYF
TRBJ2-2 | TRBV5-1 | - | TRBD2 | TGCGCCAGCAGCTATCGAGGACTAGCGGGGGAGCTGTTTTTT | CASSYRGLAGELFF
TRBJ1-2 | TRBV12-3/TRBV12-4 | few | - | TGTGCCAGCAGTTTGCGGGGTCAAGGGGGCTACACCTTC | CASSLRGQGGYTF
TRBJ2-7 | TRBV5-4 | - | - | TGTGCCAGCAGTAAGGGGGGGGAGTACGAGCAGTACTTC | CASSKGGEYEQYF
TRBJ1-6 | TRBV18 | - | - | TGTGCCAGCAACGAAAGGCGCGATTCACCCCTCCACTTT | CASNERRDSPLHF
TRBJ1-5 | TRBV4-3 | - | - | TGCGCCAGCAGCCAAGAAGCGGGGGATCAGCCCCAGCATTTT | CASSQEAGDQPQHF
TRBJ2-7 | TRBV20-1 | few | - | TGCAGTGCTAGCTCTCGTACTAGTTTCTACGAGCAGTACTTC | CSASSRTSFYEQYF
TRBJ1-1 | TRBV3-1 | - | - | TGTGCCAGCAGCCACGGACAACCGAACACTGAAGCTTTCTTT | CASSHGQPNTEAFF
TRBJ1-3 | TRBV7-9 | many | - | TGTGCCAGCAGCTTAAGGCCAGGGGCTGGAAACACCATATATTTT | CASSLRPGAGNTIYF
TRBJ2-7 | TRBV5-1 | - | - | TGCGCCAGCAAAGGACAGAGTAGCTCCTACGAGCAGTACTTC | CASKGQSSSYEQYF
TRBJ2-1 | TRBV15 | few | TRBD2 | TGTGCCACCCGCACTAGCGGCTCCTACAATGAGCAGTTCTTC | CATRTSGSYNEQFF
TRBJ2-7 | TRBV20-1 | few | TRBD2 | TGCAGTGCTACCGACCCGACTAGCCCTTCCTACGAGCAGTACTTC | CSATDPTSPSYEQYF
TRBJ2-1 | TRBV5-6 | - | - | TGTGCCAGCAGCTTAATGAGGGATCCGGACAAGGTGGACTCCTACAATGAGCAGTTCTTC | CASSLMRDPDKVDSYNEQFF
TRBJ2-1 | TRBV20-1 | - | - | TGCAGTGCTCACACTTCATACGGGAGTTATTGGGTAAATGAGCAGTTCTTC | CSAHTSYGSYWVNEQFF
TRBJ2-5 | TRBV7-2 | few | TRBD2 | TGTGCCAGCAGCTTGGATCGTAGCGGGAGAGGGAGTTTC | CASSLDRSGRGSF
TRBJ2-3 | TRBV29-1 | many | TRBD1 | TGCAGCGCGGGACAGAGCCCAACAGATACGCAGTATTTT | CSAGQSPTDTQYF
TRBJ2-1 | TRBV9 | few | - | TGTGCCAGCAGCCGGACCAGCCGCCATGGGGACAATGAGCAGTTCTTC | CASSRTSRHGDNEQFF
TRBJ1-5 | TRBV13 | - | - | TGTGCCAGCACCTTAGGGAGGGACCAGCCCCAGCATTTT | CASTLGRDQPQHF
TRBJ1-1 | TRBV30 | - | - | TGTGCCTGGAGTGTATACACTGAAGCTTTCTTT | CAWSVYTEAFF
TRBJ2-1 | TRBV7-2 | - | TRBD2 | TGTGCCAGCAGCGTGTATGCGGGAGGGCCGAGGGGTGAGCAGTTCTTC | CASSVYAGGPRGEQFF
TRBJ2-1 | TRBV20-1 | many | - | TGCAGTGCGCCGACCCCCGGAGGCAATGAGCAGTTCTTC | CSAPTPGGNEQFF
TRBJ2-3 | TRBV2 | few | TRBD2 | TGTGCCAGCAGTGGTTCCCCAGCGGGGACGAGGGATACGCAGTATTTT | CASSGSPAGTRDTQYF
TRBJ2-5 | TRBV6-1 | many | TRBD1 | TGTGCCAGCAGCCGAAGGACAGGACAAGAGACCCAGTACTTC | CASSRRTGQETQYF
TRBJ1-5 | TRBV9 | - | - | TGTGCCAGCAGCGTAGACAGGGATCAGCCCCAGCATTTT | CASSVDRDQPQHF
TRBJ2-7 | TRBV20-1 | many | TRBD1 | TGCAGTGCGACTGACAGGGGGAGAGACGAGCAGTACTTC | CSATDRGRDEQYF
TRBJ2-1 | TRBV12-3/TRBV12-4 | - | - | TGTGCCAGCAGTTTAGCGCTGGCTAGCTCCTACAATGAGCAGTTCTTC | CASSLALASSYNEQFF
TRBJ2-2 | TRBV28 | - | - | TGTGCCAGCAGCCTACGTCATGGGGAGCTGTTTTTT | CASSLRHGELFF
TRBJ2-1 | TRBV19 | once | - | TGTGCCAGTAGTATCCGGCAGGGTATCAATGAGCAGTTCTTC | CASSIRQGINEQFF